These 15 T cell receptor beta chains originate from one sample sequenced in a study of cytotoxic CD8 clonotypes in ibrutinib-treated CLL. The repertoire was sequenced with immunoSEQ multiplex PCR; TCRdb's copy has only in-frame clones and lacks some. Found here are 20,000 to 25,000 clones, approximately 71% of them singletons; the top ten hold about half. Sequencing used PBMCs, obtained after 12 months of ibrutinib treatment. The receptors were sampled from a human donor with chronic lymphocytic leukemia.

This clone was observed a single time. The sample has other DNA sequences that encode this CDR3 too. The J gene is TRBJ2-3, the V gene TRBV7-9; TRBD2 is a possible D gene (6 bases). The CDR3 consists of 14 residues. CDR1 and CDR2 (germline): SEHNR, FQNEAQ (reference sequence). Trimming removed 3 bases at V and 2 bases at J, with 9 bases between. In DNA, the CDR3 is TGTGCCAGCAGCTTTGGGGGGAACACAGATACGCAGTATTTT. Its translation is CASSFGGNTDTQYF. The variable domain in full, with the rest retrieved from reference TRBV7-9 and TRBJ2-3, is DTGVSQNPRHKITKRGQNVTFRCDPISEHNRLYWYRQTLGQGPEFLTYFQNEAQLEKSRLLSDRFSAERPKGSFSTLEIQRTEQGDSAMYLCASSFGGNTDTQYFGPGTRLTVL.

In its sample, this clone was seen once. V gene TRBV11-2 combines with J gene TRBJ2-7, with no clear D. The CDR3 is made up of 15 amino acids. Deletions cut 0 bases from V and 3 bases from J, with 12 bases between. The V gene's germline CDR1 is SGHAT and CDR2 FQNNGV. This chain's CDR3 is CASSLEGRWNYEQYF. CDR3 DNA: TGTGCCAGCAGCTTAGAGGGCAGATGGAACTACGAGCAGTACTTC. The complete variable domain, with remaining parts taken from reference TRBV11-2 and TRBJ2-7, reads EAGVAQSPRYKIIEKRQSVAFWCNPISGHATLYWYQQILGQGPKLLIQFQNNGVVDDSQLPKDRFSAERLKGVDSTLKIQPAKLEDSAVYLCASSLEGRWNYEQYFGPGTRLTVT.

This clone has more than one count but fewer than ten. The chain couples TRBV2 to TRBJ2-1, with 15 bases matching TRBD2. CDR3 size: 13 residues. After removal of 11 bases from V and 9 bases from J, the junction contained 5 bases not matched to a gene. Germline-derived CDR1 and CDR2 are SNHLY and FYNNEI. The CDR3 nucleotides read TGTGCCCTTGGACTAGCGGGGGGGGTTGAGCAGTTCTTC. Protein: CALGLAGGVEQFF.

This clone was recorded many times. The chain employs TRBV11-2 and TRBJ2-5, with D unresolved. This CDR3 has 14 residues. The germline gives CDR1 SGHAT, CDR2 FQNNGV. Deletions cut 2 bases from V and 1 base from J, with 8 bases between. This CDR3 reads CASSLQDSQETQYF. The CDR3 region has the DNA TGTGCCAGCAGCTTACAGGATTCCCAAGAGACCCAGTACTTC.

The J gene is TRBJ2-1, the V gene TRBV7-9; D may correspond to TRBD1 or TRBD2 (5 bases each). The V and J ends lost 6 bases and 12 bases respectively, with 15 bases between them. This CDR3 has 12 residues. The germline V gene encodes CDR1 SEHNR and CDR2 FQNEAQ (reference sequence). For the CDR3, the DNA is TGTGCCAGCAGTCTGCCGGGGCAGAGGCAGTTCTTC. Its translation: CASSLPGQRQFF.

The gene calls are TRBV11-2 and TRBJ2-3; D not resolved. The CDR3 covers 11 residues. V lost 5 bases and J 5 bases, leaving 5 bases between the germline ends. The germline V gene has CDR1 SGHAT and CDR2 FQNNGV. DNA for the CDR3: TGTGCCAGCAGCCCTAAAGATACGCAGTATTTT. It yields the protein CASSPKDTQYF. The variable domain in full, completed from reference TRBV11-2 and TRBJ2-3, reads EAGVAQSPRYKIIEKRQSVAFWCNPISGHATLYWYQQILGQGPKLLIQFQNNGVVDDSQLPKDRFSAERLKGVDSTLKIQPAKLEDSAVYLCASSPKDTQYFGPGTRLTVL.

Only a few counts were recorded for this clone. The V and J genes are TRBV6-1 and TRBJ1-3; a possible D gene is TRBD1 (6 bases). Germline loops: CDR1 MNHNS, CDR2 SASEGT. Trimming took 3 bases from V and 2 from J, leaving 8 bases between them. The CDR3 runs 14 residues. For the CDR3, the DNA is TGTGCCAGCAGTGAGGGGACAACTGGAAACACCATATATTTT. It translates to CASSEGTTGNTIYF.

V gene TRBV7-9 combines with J gene TRBJ2-3, with 7 bases aligning to TRBD2. In germline, CDR1 is SEHNR, CDR2 FQNEAQ (reference sequence). The CDR3 is made up of 15 amino acids. J was trimmed by 7 bases and V by 5 bases; bases with no gene match: 12. In DNA, the CDR3 is TGTGCCAGCAGCCAAGAACAATTGGGGGGGTATACGCAGTATTTT. This translates into CASSQEQLGGYTQYF.

V usage is TRBV28 and J usage is TRBJ1-1, with 11 bases fitting TRBD1. The V gene end was trimmed by 4 bases and the J gene end by 3 bases; junction bases not matched to a gene: 4. The CDR3 sequence is 15 residues long. Per germline, CDR1 MDHEN and CDR2 SYDVKM. The CDR3 is CASSSPGQGDTEAFF. In DNA form, the CDR3 reads TGTGCCAGCAGTTCACCGGGACAGGGGGACACTGAAGCTTTCTTT.

The CDR3 protein is CASSTSGVNTGELFF. The CDR3 DNA follows: TGTGCCAGCAGCACTAGCGGGGTGAACACCGGGGAGCTGTTTTTT. This chain links TRBV4-2 with TRBJ2-2, with 10 bases fitting TRBD2. There are 15 residues in the CDR3. With V trimmed by 5 bases and J by 1 base, 1 base remained unmatched. CDR1 and CDR2 from the germline V gene are LGHNA and YNFKEQ.

The rearrangement joins TRBV11-2 to TRBJ2-3, with D tentatively TRBD1 (6 bases). V was trimmed by 4 bases and J by 7 bases, leaving 12 bases between them. This CDR3 contains 13 residues. The germline V gene has CDR1 SGHAT and CDR2 FQNNGV. The CDR3 sequence: CASSWGPGYTQYF. CDR3 nucleotide sequence: TGTGCCAGCAGCTGGGGGCCGGGATATACGCAGTATTTT.

For the CDR3, the DNA is TGCAGTGCTAGTCAGGGGGATGAGCAGTACTTC. Translated: CSASQGDEQYF. This chain joins TRBV20-1 and TRBJ2-7; 7 nucleotides align to TRBD1. The CDR3 has 11 residues. Germline CDR1 and CDR2: DFQATT and SNEGSKA (reference sequence). V shed 3 bases, J shed 7 bases, and the junction held 3 bases outside the gene matches.

The rearrangement links TRBV7-3 to TRBJ2-1; TRBD1 matches at 7 bases. The CDR3 has 14 amino acids. Germline V gives CDR1 SGHTA, CDR2 FQGTGA. Trimming cost V 5 bases and J 4 bases; bases outside gene matches: 5. The CDR3 DNA reads as TGTGCCAGCAGCCCCAGGACAGGATACAATGAGCAGTTCTTC. Encoded protein: CASSPRTGYNEQFF. Combining the CDR3 with reference TRBV7-3 and TRBJ2-1 gives the whole variable domain GAGVSQTPSNKVTEKGKYVELRCDPISGHTALYWYRQSLGQGPEFLIYFQGTGAADDSGLPNDRFFAVRPEGSVSTLKIQRTERGDSAVYLCASSPRTGYNEQFFGPGTRLTVL.

V gene TRBV7-3 combines with J gene TRBJ2-3; no firm D call. Germline CDR1 SGHTA, CDR2 FQGTGA. The CDR3 runs to 13 residues. V lost 3 bases and J 3 bases, leaving 7 bases between the germline ends. This chain's CDR3 is CASSFFATDTQYF. In DNA form, the CDR3 reads TGTGCCAGCAGCTTTTTCGCTACAGATACGCAGTATTTT.

The chain links TRBV19 to TRBJ1-3; D is unclear. Germline assignment: CDR1 LNHDA and CDR2 SQIVND (reference sequence). There are 11 residues in the CDR3. Trimming removed 6 bases at V and 7 bases at J, with 7 bases between. The CDR3 reads CASRTLNTIYF. DNA for the CDR3: TGTGCCAGTAGGACCTTGAACACCATATATTTT.